Below are 15 T cell receptor beta chains sequenced from a single sample in a study of T cell therapy after organ transplantation. Sequencing was performed with immunoSEQ multiplex PCR; in TCRdb, only in-frame clones are kept and a portion is missing. The repertoire has some 47,000 clones, 94% of them found once; the top ten carry roughly 3%. These receptors have no known antigen. Sample: CD8+ T cells from blood, taken before autologous CMV-specific T cell therapy. All receptors come from a human patient who had received a solid organ transplant and had CMV disease.

The chain combines TRBV7-9 with TRBJ2-7; D tentatively reads TRBD1 or TRBD2 (5 bases each). The CDR3 totals 12 residues. Trimming stripped 0 bases from V and 7 bases from J, with 7 bases between. The germline gives CDR1 SEHNR, CDR2 FQNEAQ (reference sequence). In DNA form, the CDR3 reads TGTGCCAGCAGCTTAGCTTGGGGGGAGCAGTACTTC. This gives the protein CASSLAWGEQYF.

The chain recombines TRBV7-2 with TRBJ1-2, with TRBD1 as a possible D gene (6 bases). The CDR3 loop spans 16 amino acids. Looked up from germline, CDR1 is SGHTA and CDR2 is FQGNSA. The ends were cut back, 0 bases at V and 7 bases at J, with 18 bases in the middle. CDR3 in DNA: TGTGCCAGCAGCTTAGCAGAGGCCAGGGGTGTGGCTGGCTACACCTTC. Translated: CASSLAEARGVAGYTF.

The chain employs TRBV6-4 and TRBJ1-1, with D tentatively TRBD1 (5 bases). Trimming left V 3 bases short and J 4 bases short, with 9 bases between. Germline-derived CDR1 and CDR2 are MRHNA and SNTAGT. The CDR3 loop spans 13 amino acids. The CDR3 here is CASSEGPATEAFF. CDR3 coding DNA: TGTGCCAGCAGTGAGGGGCCAGCCACTGAAGCTTTCTTT.

The chain is built from TRBV6-6 and TRBJ1-2; 8 bases fit TRBD1. Germline lookup yields CDR1 MNHNY and CDR2 SVGAGI (reference sequence). V shed 2 bases, J shed 5 bases, and the junction held 10 bases outside the gene matches. The CDR3 is 16 residues long. The CDR3 DNA reads as TGTGCCAGCAGTTACGACCAGGGGGCGCCCCTATATGGCTACACCTTC. It yields the protein CASSYDQGAPLYGYTF.

The chain is built from TRBV7-9 and TRBJ1-3; D is unclear. The V gene lost 4 bases and the J gene lost 0 bases, with 7 bases spanning the gap. CDR3 length: 14 residues. Germline V gene sequence: CDR1 SEHNR, CDR2 FQNEAQ (reference sequence). CDR3: CASSWLDSGNTIYF. The DNA for the CDR3 is TGTGCCAGCAGCTGGTTAGACTCTGGAAACACCATATATTTT.

The chain combines TRBV27 with TRBJ1-6, with TRBD1 as a possible D gene (5 bases). The CDR3 consists of 16 residues. Between the trimmed V and J ends, which lost 5 bases and 3 bases, there was a span of 14 bases. Per germline, CDR1 MNHEY and CDR2 SMNVEV (reference sequence). As DNA, the CDR3 is TGTGCCAGCAGTGGCGGGACCCGGGACTATAATTCACCCCTCCACTTT. This sequence encodes CASSGGTRDYNSPLHF.

As regards this clone: Relative to the germline gene, one junction end is altered; a read error may explain this. The rearrangement joins TRBV5-8 to TRBJ2-2, with D possibly called TRBD1 or TRBD2 (5 bases each). The length of the CDR3 is 16 residues. Germline V gene lookup returns CDR1 SGHTS and CDR2 YDEGEE. CDR3 region: CARYLGTGREHRGAVF. In DNA, the CDR3 is TGTGCCCGCTACCTCGGGACGGGACGCGAACACCGGGGAGCTGTTTTT. The full variable domain, with the rest looked up from reference TRBV5-8 and TRBJ2-2, is EAGVTQSPTHLIKTRGQQATLRCSPISGHTSVYWYQQALGLGLQFLLWYDEGEERNRGNFPPRFSGRQFPNYSSELNVNALELEDSALYLCARYLGTGREHRGAVFGEGSRLTVL.

The V gene is TRBV4-3, the J gene TRBJ1-2; D not certain. The V end lost 0 bases, the J end lost 1 base, and 15 bases lay between the germline ends. This CDR3 is built from 17 residues. Germline V gives CDR1 LGHNA, CDR2 YSLEER. The CDR3: CASSQDVGTEINYGYTF. As DNA, the CDR3 is TGCGCCAGCAGCCAAGATGTAGGTACAGAAATTAACTATGGCTACACCTTC.

This chain uses TRBV13 with TRBJ2-7; D may correspond to TRBD1 or TRBD2 (6 bases each). This CDR3 comprises 12 residues. Trimming took 8 bases from V and 5 from J, leaving 13 bases between them. Germline V gene data show CDR1 as PRHDT and CDR2 as FYEKMQ (reference sequence). CDR3 loop: CASGTEGDEQYF. The CDR3 DNA sequence: TGTGCCAGCGGAACGGAGGGGGACGAGCAGTACTTC.

This sequence joins TRBV15 and TRBJ1-1; 8 bases line up with TRBD1. Germline lookup yields CDR1 LNHNV and CDR2 YYDKDF (reference sequence). The CDR3 length is 13 residues. After removal of 5 bases from V and 4 bases from J, the junction contained 3 bases not matched to a gene. The CDR3 coding sequence is TGTGCCACCAGCGAGGACAGGGCCACTGAAGCTTTCTTT. This codes for CATSEDRATEAFF.

This chain links TRBV5-1 with TRBJ2-7, with 7 positions matching TRBD1. The CDR3 is 15 residues long. The V and J ends lost 0 bases and 0 bases, in that order; junction bases with no gene match: 3. From germline, CDR1 is SGHRS and CDR2 YFSETQ. CDR3 coding DNA: TGCGCCAGCAGCTTGGGGACAGGTCCCTCCTACGAGCAGTACTTC. Amino acid sequence: CASSLGTGPSYEQYF.

This clone was found once. The chain joins TRBV6-4 to TRBJ1-1; D is perhaps TRBD1 (6 bases). This CDR3 has 15 amino acids. Trimming pared 0 bases from V and 6 bases from J, leaving 14 bases between. Germline lookup yields CDR1 MRHNA and CDR2 SNTAGT. CDR3 sequence reads: CASSDSDSGGAEAFF. The CDR3 coding sequence is TGTGCCAGCAGTGACTCGGACAGCGGTGGGGCTGAAGCTTTCTTT.

V is TRBV6-5 and J is TRBJ2-1; D unclear. Trimming stripped 5 bases from V and 6 bases from J, with 14 bases between. Germline lookup yields CDR1 MNHEY and CDR2 SVGAGI. The CDR3 contains 14 residues. The CDR3 DNA sequence: TGTGCCAGCAGTCAACTAAATCCGCCCAATGAGCAGTTCTTC. Amino acid sequence: CASSQLNPPNEQFF.

J is TRBJ2-7 and V is TRBV5-6, with no clear D. Germline V gene sequence: CDR1 SGHDT, CDR2 YYEEEE. CDR3 length: 11 residues. Trimming removed 7 bases at V and 3 bases at J, with 8 bases between. The CDR3 nucleotides are TGTGCCAGCGGACGGTACTACGAGCAGTACTTC. It encodes CASGRYYEQYF.

This clone was counted a single time. This sequence joins TRBV5-6 and TRBJ1-5, with a possible D match to TRBD1 (6 bases). V was cut by 3 bases and J by 0 bases, with 13 bases left in between. The CDR3 has 16 amino acids. From germline, CDR1 is SGHDT and CDR2 YYEEEE. This CDR3 reads CASSSGQRASNQPQHF. CDR3 in DNA: TGTGCCAGCAGCTCCGGACAGAGGGCTAGCAATCAGCCCCAGCATTTT.